One and the same sample provided the 25 T cell receptor beta chains below, sequenced in a study of control samples from healthy donors and cancer patients. The data were produced by immunoSEQ multiplex PCR, yet TCRdb's version contains in-frame clones alone and is incomplete. The sample carries approximately 89,000 clones, around 87% recorded once. The sample consisted of blood. The receptor set was obtained from a man in his forties or fifties in good health.

This rearrangement joins TRBV18 to TRBJ1-6; a weak D match, TRBD1 (5 bases). CDR1 and CDR2 from the germline V gene are KGHSH and LQKENI. Trimming removed 2 bases at V and 10 bases at J, with 12 bases between. CDR3 length equals 14 residues. CDR3 nucleotide sequence: TGTGCCAGCTCACCAGGGACGGTGCTCTCACCCCTCCACTTT. Protein sequence: CASSPGTVLSPLHF.

The chain has TRBV5-1 and TRBJ2-2; possibly TRBD1 for D (6 bases). The CDR3 is 14 residues long. V lost 2 bases to trimming and J lost 7 bases, with 12 bases between them. Germline loops: CDR1 SGHRS, CDR2 YFSETQ. For the CDR3, the DNA is TGCGCCAGCAGCTTCCAGGGGTCCGGCGGGGAGCTGTTTTTT. It encodes CASSFQGSGGELFF.

The gene calls are TRBV2 and TRBJ1-5; 7 nucleotides agree with TRBD1. CDR1 and CDR2 (germline): SNHLY, FYNNEI. The CDR3 loop spans 13 amino acids. The V segment lost 6 bases and the J segment 6 bases; nucleotides outside the gene matches: 5. CDR3: CASSRQGVQPQHF. CDR3 in DNA: TGTGCCAGCAGCAGACAGGGAGTTCAGCCCCAGCATTTT.

J is TRBJ1-1 and V is TRBV11-3; the match to TRBD1 covers 8 bases. The V segment lost 1 base and the J segment 4 bases; nucleotides outside the gene matches: 2. The CDR3 has 14 amino acids. The V gene's germline CDR1 is SGHNT and CDR2 YENEEA. The CDR3, as DNA: TGTGCCAGCAGCTTAGGCCAGGGGGCCACTGAAGCTTTCTTT. This codes for CASSLGQGATEAFF.

The V call is TRBV7-2, the J call TRBJ1-2, with no clear D. The germline CDR1 and CDR2 sequences are SGHTA and FQGNSA. This CDR3 has 13 amino acids. The V end was cut by 3 bases, the J end by 5 bases, with 10 bases between. The CDR3 coding sequence is TGTGCCAGCAGCTTCGGACTGTTATATGGCTACACCTTC. Translating it yields CASSFGLLYGYTF.

This chain uses TRBV11-2 with TRBJ2-5; either TRBD1 or TRBD2 may supply D (5 bases each). CDR1 SGHAT and CDR2 FQNNGV come from the germline V gene. CDR3 length: 14 amino acids. Trimming stripped 9 bases from V and 5 bases from J, with 19 bases between. The CDR3 protein is CARSGPYLGETQYF. DNA of the CDR3: TGTGCCAGGTCGGGACCCTATCTCGGGGAGACCCAGTACTTC.

This clone has only a few counts. The genes are TRBV11-2 and TRBJ1-5; 8 bases align to TRBD1. V lost 5 bases to trimming and J lost 1 base; unmatched junction nucleotides: 4. CDR1 and CDR2 (germline): SGHAT, FQNNGV. The CDR3 extends over 15 amino acids. CDR3 in DNA: TGTGCCAGCAGCCCAGGGGGCAGGAGCAATCAGCCCCAGCATTTT. Translation: CASSPGGRSNQPQHF. The whole variable domain, filled in from reference TRBV11-2 and TRBJ1-5, reads EAGVAQSPRYKIIEKRQSVAFWCNPISGHATLYWYQQILGQGPKLLIQFQNNGVVDDSQLPKDRFSAERLKGVDSTLKIQPAKLEDSAVYLCASSPGGRSNQPQHFGDGTRLSIL.

The chain recombines TRBV6-5 with TRBJ1-5; 9 nucleotides line up with TRBD1. The V gene's germline CDR1 is MNHEY and CDR2 SVGAGI. Germline trimming cut 5 bases from V and 7 bases from J; bases unmatched to any gene: 6. The CDR3 runs 14 residues. This chain's CDR3 is CASSPGTGSQPQHF. The CDR3 nucleotides are TGTGCCAGCAGTCCCGGGACAGGGTCCCAGCCCCAGCATTTT.

This clone was found a few times. The rearrangement joins TRBV5-6 to TRBJ2-2; weak D call: TRBD2 (6 bases). The ends were cut back, 1 base at V and 1 base at J, with 8 bases in the middle. Germline values: CDR1 SGHDT, CDR2 YYEEEE. This CDR3 comprises 15 residues. CDR3 in DNA: TGTGCCAGCAGCTTGTTTAGCGGGAACACCGGGGAGCTGTTTTTT. It specifies CASSLFSGNTGELFF.

The chain uses TRBV4-2 and TRBJ2-1, with 9 bases identical to TRBD1. J gave up 5 bases and V 4 bases, and 9 bases lay outside the gene matches. This CDR3 region has 16 residues. The germline CDR1 and CDR2 sequences are LGHNA and YNFKEQ. The CDR3 region is CASSPSSQGADNEQFF. As DNA, the CDR3 is TGTGCCAGCAGCCCCTCGTCACAGGGGGCCGACAATGAGCAGTTCTTC.

The chain is built from TRBV3-1 (or the pseudogene TRBV3-2) and TRBJ1-6, with 7 positions matching TRBD1. This CDR3 region has 15 residues. Germline lookup yields CDR1 LGHDT and CDR2 YNNKEL (reference sequence). J lost 11 bases, V lost 0 bases, and 7 bases had no gene match. CDR3 bases: TGTGCCAGCAGCCAAGATCAGGGGGAGGGCGCACCCCTCCACTTT. This codes for CASSQDQGEGAPLHF.

The chain uses TRBV7-6 and TRBJ2-4, with D possibly TRBD1 on 6 matching bases. CDR1 and CDR2 (germline): SGHVS, FNYEAQ. V lost 5 bases and J lost 0, with 14 bases in between. CDR3 length: 16 amino acids. The CDR3 reads CASSPDRNLAKNIQYF. CDR3 DNA: TGTGCCAGCAGCCCCGACAGGAACTTAGCCAAAAACATTCAGTACTTC.

This chain links TRBV5-4 with TRBJ1-2; the D is unclear. Germline assignment: CDR1 SGHNT and CDR2 YYREEE (reference sequence). The CDR3 has 13 amino acids. Trimming removed 0 bases at V and 6 bases at J, with 9 bases between. CDR3: CASSLVSVDGYTF. In DNA, the CDR3 is TGTGCCAGCAGCTTGGTCAGCGTCGATGGCTACACCTTC.

The chain carries TRBV29-1 and TRBJ2-1; tentatively, D is TRBD1 or TRBD2 (7 bases each). The CDR3 extends over 13 amino acids. Per germline, CDR1 SQVTM and CDR2 ANQGSEA. The CDR3 sequence: CSSEGQGGNEQFF. The CDR3 DNA follows: TGCAGTTCTGAGGGGCAGGGGGGGAATGAGCAGTTCTTC.

This chain joins TRBV19 and TRBJ1-3; D perhaps matches TRBD1 (5 bases). Trimming removed 5 bases from V and 2 bases from J, with 13 bases in between. The CDR3 covers 15 residues. Germline CDR1 and CDR2: LNHDA and SQIVND (reference sequence). The chain's CDR3 is CASSRGSVAGNTIYF. The CDR3 nucleotides read TGTGCCAGTAGTCGGGGCAGCGTGGCTGGAAACACCATATATTTT.

This chain links TRBV7-6 with TRBJ2-5; a weak D match, TRBD2 (5 bases). Germline loops: CDR1 SGHVS, CDR2 FNYEAQ. The CDR3 spans 16 residues. The germline V and J ends were trimmed by 6 bases and 1 base, with 18 bases remaining between them. The CDR3 nucleotides are TGTGCCAGCAGTTCCGGGGTATTCGGATCCCAAGAGACCCAGTACTTC. Protein product: CASSSGVFGSQETQYF.

This chain joins TRBV3-1 (or the pseudogene TRBV3-2) and TRBJ1-5; D not resolved. Trimming took 2 bases from V and 7 from J, leaving 6 bases between them. The CDR3 is 12 amino acids. Germline-derived CDR1 and CDR2 are LGHDT and YNNKEL (reference sequence). The CDR3 sequence is CASSQSSQPQHF. The CDR3 nucleotides are TGTGCCAGCAGCCAATCAAGCCAGCCCCAGCATTTT.

This clone has only a few counts. J is TRBJ1-6 and V is TRBV6-4; D possibly corresponds to TRBD1 (5 bases). The CDR3 length is 13 residues. The germline CDR1 and CDR2 sequences are MRHNA and SNTAGT. V lost 3 bases and J 5 bases, leaving 5 bases between the germline ends. CDR3 region: CASSEDNNSPLHF. The CDR3, as DNA: TGTGCCAGCAGTGAGGACAATAATTCACCCCTCCACTTT.

V gene TRBV4-2 combines with J gene TRBJ1-6; TRBD1 might be the D (6 bases). CDR1 is LGHNA and CDR2 is YNFKEQ in the germline V gene. This CDR3 is built from 16 residues. Trimming left V 0 bases short and J 5 bases short, with 11 bases between. For the CDR3, the DNA is TGTGCCAGCAGCCAAGAGTACCCAGGGGATAATTCACCCCTCCACTTT. Encoded protein: CASSQEYPGDNSPLHF.

J is TRBJ2-3 and V is TRBV7-2; TRBD2 matches at 10 bases. This CDR3 region has 14 residues. J gave up 5 bases and V 5 bases, and 4 bases lay outside the gene matches. From germline, CDR1 is SGHTA and CDR2 FQGNSA. This CDR3 is CASSRRLAGDTQYF. The CDR3 nucleotides are TGTGCCAGCAGCCGTAGACTAGCGGGAGATACGCAGTATTTT.

The chain has TRBV12-3 or TRBV12-4 and TRBJ1-1; 7 nucleotides line up with TRBD1. With V trimmed by 5 bases and J by 4 bases, 4 bases remained unmatched. This CDR3 contains 13 residues. This CDR3 reads CASSPTGLTEAFF. The CDR3 bases are TGTGCCAGCAGTCCGACAGGGCTCACTGAAGCTTTCTTT.

The rearrangement links TRBV4-1 to TRBJ1-2; D not certain. V lost 0 bases, J lost 4 bases, and 12 bases lay in between. This CDR3 has 15 residues. The V gene's germline CDR1 is MGHRA and CDR2 YSYEKL. The CDR3 is CASSQEGLAFYGYTF. CDR3 DNA: TGCGCCAGCAGCCAAGAAGGTCTGGCCTTCTATGGCTACACCTTC.

The CDR3 loop is CATSDRNTEAFF. In DNA form, the CDR3 reads TGTGCCACCAGTGATCGAAACACTGAAGCTTTCTTT. The chain joins TRBV24-1 to TRBJ1-1; no definite D call. Germline CDR1 KGHDR, CDR2 SFDVKD. V was shortened by 3 bases and J by 2 bases, with 3 bases between the two germline ends. The CDR3 totals 12 residues.

Comments on this clone: This same CDR3 is encoded by further DNA sequences in the sample. This chain connects TRBV15 to TRBJ1-2; D uncertain. Germline V CDR1 and CDR2: LNHNV, YYDKDF (reference sequence). This CDR3 has 13 residues. V was clipped by 1 base and J by 4 bases, with 7 bases between them. The CDR3 coding sequence is TGTGCCACCAGCAGAGGGACCGGCTATGGCTACACCTTC. Protein: CATSRGTGYGYTF.

This chain uses TRBV29-1 with TRBJ2-3; the D gene could be TRBD1 or TRBD2 (5 bases each). V lost 5 bases to trimming and J lost 2 bases, with 17 bases between them. The CDR3 has 15 amino acids. Germline CDR1 and CDR2: SQVTM and ANQGSEA. The CDR3: CSVPWLGVPTDTQYF. CDR3 nucleotide sequence: TGCAGCGTTCCTTGGTTGGGGGTCCCCACAGATACGCAGTATTTT.